This T cell receptor beta chain was recovered during a study of OX40 agonist ivuxolimab in advanced cancers. At the level of the study: The dose of intravenous ivuxolimab that patients received every 2 weeks ranged from 0.01 to 10 mg/kg. Three dose-escalation patients had partial responses: one with hepatocellular carcinoma and two with cutaneous melanoma.

The CDR3 length is 14 residues. Germline-derived CDR1 and CDR2 are MNHNY and SVGAGI (reference sequence). The ends were cut back, 0 bases at V and 6 bases at J, with 8 bases in the middle. With respect to this clone: Its antigen is not identified.

Broader study findings: Certain nonresponders additionally had low normalized T-cell clonal expansion.

With baseline, cycle 4 day 1, and cycle 7 day 1 as timepoints, blood was sampled. TCRdb's table, derived via immunoSEQ multiplex PCR, lists solely in-frame clones and lacks some. The repertoire holds about 69,000 clones, with under 90% as singletons. The receptor's source is an adult with an advanced solid tumor such as melanoma, head and neck, liver or kidney cancer. Sequencing used CD4+ or CD8+ T cells sorted from blood, obtained in a trial of the OX40 agonist ivuxolimab. The J gene is TRBJ2-2, the V gene TRBV6-6, with D possibly TRBD2 on 6 matching bases. The CDR3 sequence: CASSYSPGAGELFF. DNA for the CDR3: TGTGCCAGCAGTTACTCGCCGGGGGCCGGGGAGCTGTTTTTT.